This TCR beta chain appears in the sequencing data of a study of cytomegalovirus exposure and HLA in healthy donors. The CDR3 has 15 amino acids. Germline CDR1 and CDR2: SGHRS and YFSETQ. V lost 6 bases and J lost 6, with 16 bases in between. Use of 60 Vbeta and 13 Jbeta primers characterized the PCR. Assay used: immunoSEQ multiplex PCR; TCRdb lists only in-frame clones, some missing. The sample holds 55,000 to 70,000 clones; 83% are singletons and the top ten take about 1.6%. The clonotype comes from a human donor in good health. The chain combines TRBV5-1 with TRBJ1-6; TRBD1 is a possible D gene (6 bases). The specimen sequenced was PBMCs. The DNA for the CDR3 is TGCGCCAGCACCTCGGCAGGGGACCTTAATTCACCCCTCCACTTT. This translates into CASTSAGDLNSPLHF.